This T cell receptor beta chain was found in a study of regulatory and conventional T cells in RAG deficiency. Libraries were prepared by immunoSEQ multiplex PCR; TCRdb keeps only in-frame clonotypes and omits some of them. The sample yields about 46,000 clones, 80% to 90% seen once. Conventional CD4+ T cells were sorted from blood as CD25-low CD127-high cells. There are 15 residues in the CDR3. Deletions cut 0 bases from V and 6 bases from J, with 14 bases between. CDR1 and CDR2 (germline): MNHEY, SVGAGI. This sample also appeared in a second study, on regulatory T cells. That report notes: The PCR used 52 TRBV and 13 TRBJ primers.

Sequenced input: CD4+ effector T cells sorted from blood. This chain links TRBV6-5 with TRBJ1-1, with TRBD1 as a possible D gene (6 bases). The TCR was taken from a human donor in good health. CDR3 sequence: CASSYSRGRKSEAFF. The CDR3 DNA is TGTGCCAGCAGTTACTCGCGGGGGCGCAAATCTGAAGCTTTCTTT.